Presented here are 15 T cell receptor beta chains from one specimen sequenced in a study of shared clonotypes between healthy human individuals. Here immunoSEQ multiplex PCR was the method, and the copy in TCRdb shows in-frame clones only, minus some. The data hold under 600,000 clones, with roughly 85% observed a single time. The sequencing input was PBMCs. Every receptor here comes from a woman in her thirties or forties in good health. Some clones in this sample may be carry-over from other donors' samples.

This clone has more than one count but fewer than ten. The chain links TRBV6-1 to TRBJ1-3, with a weak D call TRBD1 (5 bases). The CDR3 spans 14 residues. V shed 4 bases and J shed 2 bases, with 9 bases lying between them. From germline, CDR1 is MNHNS and CDR2 SASEGT. In DNA form, the CDR3 reads TGTGCCAGCAGTGCAGGGAGCGCTGGAAACACCATATATTTT. It codes for CASSAGSAGNTIYF.

V usage is TRBV11-2 and J usage is TRBJ1-3; D is ambiguous. The germline gives CDR1 SGHAT, CDR2 FQNNGV. This CDR3 has 16 amino acids. The V gene lost 3 bases and the J gene lost 1 base, with 13 bases spanning the gap. Written as DNA, the CDR3 is TGTGCCAGCAGCTTTGCGATGCTTGGTTCTGGAAACACCATATATTTT. Encoded protein: CASSFAMLGSGNTIYF.

V and J are TRBV5-1 and TRBJ2-1, with D maybe TRBD2 (5 bases). V shed 4 bases and J shed 8 bases, with 19 bases lying between them. The length of the CDR3 is 15 residues. Germline CDR1 SGHRS, CDR2 YFSETQ. The CDR3 DNA is TGCGCCAGCAGCGTACGGGGTGCCGACGCGGATGAGCAGTTCTTC. Residues: CASSVRGADADEQFF.

This clone is a singleton in its sample. The same CDR3 also results from other DNA sequences found in this sample. This chain links TRBV14 with TRBJ1-2; D uncertain. In germline, CDR1 is SGHDN, CDR2 FVKESK. The V end was cut by 1 base, the J end by 5 bases, with 5 bases between. This CDR3 has 12 amino acids. The CDR3 DNA follows: TGTGCCAGCAGCCAAGCCGGTTATGGCTACACCTTC. It specifies CASSQAGYGYTF.

The CDR3 is CASSPLQTGVGETQYF. CDR3 nucleotide sequence: TGCGCCAGCAGCCCCCTACAGACAGGGGTAGGGGAGACCCAGTACTTC. The chain combines TRBV5-1 with TRBJ2-5; 8 nucleotides line up with TRBD1. Germline V gene sequence: CDR1 SGHRS, CDR2 YFSETQ. This CDR3 spans 16 amino acids. Losses at the gene ends were 4 bases for V and 5 bases for J; bases not matched to a gene: 13. The whole variable domain, filled in from reference TRBV5-1 and TRBJ2-5, reads KAGVTQTPRYLIKTRGQQVTLSCSPISGHRSVSWYQQTPGQGLQFLFEYFSETQRNKGNFPGRFSGRQFSNSRSEMNVSTLELGDSALYLCASSPLQTGVGETQYFGPGTRLLVL.

The rearrangement joins TRBV4-2 to TRBJ2-7; a possible D gene is TRBD2 (6 bases). The CDR3 spans 13 residues. Trimming shortened V by 3 bases and J by 5 bases, and 11 bases separated the two germline ends. Germline CDR1 LGHNA, CDR2 YNFKEQ. The CDR3 bases are TGTGCCAGCAGCCAGGAGACTAGTAACGAGCAGTACTTC. Protein sequence: CASSQETSNEQYF.

The chain joins TRBV7-2 to TRBJ2-7, with D possibly being TRBD2 (5 bases). Trimming removed 2 bases from V and 0 bases from J, with 8 bases in between. The germline gives CDR1 SGHTA, CDR2 FQGNSA. The CDR3 is made up of 14 amino acids. In DNA form, the CDR3 reads TGTGCCAGCAGCTTACAAGCGGCCTCCTACGAGCAGTACTTC. This translates into CASSLQAASYEQYF.

This clone was counted a few times. The CDR3 nucleotides are TGTGCCAGCAGCCCTAGCGGGAGTGACAATGAGCAGTTCTTC. Translation: CASSPSGSDNEQFF. The V call is TRBV11-2, the J call TRBJ2-1; 10 positions agree with TRBD2. Trimming at V came to 5 bases and at J to 5 bases, leaving 3 bases not matched to a gene. The CDR3 sequence is 14 residues long. Germline values: CDR1 SGHAT, CDR2 FQNNGV.

The chain uses TRBV5-4 and TRBJ2-2, with D tentatively TRBD1 (6 bases). Trimming removed 3 bases from V and 1 base from J, with 13 bases in between. The CDR3 extends over 16 amino acids. The germline V gene encodes CDR1 SGHNT and CDR2 YYREEE (reference sequence). The CDR3 is CASSSGQRQNTGELFF. The CDR3, as DNA: TGTGCCAGCAGCTCCGGACAGAGGCAGAACACCGGGGAGCTGTTTTTT.

This clone occurred once. The chain combines TRBV7-8 with TRBJ2-3, with 8 bases aligning to TRBD2. The trim removed 3 bases at V and 0 bases at J, leaving 2 bases unmatched. There are 15 residues in the CDR3. Germline V gene lookup returns CDR1 SGHVS and CDR2 FQNEAQ. Written as DNA, the CDR3 is TGTGCCAGCAGCTTTAGCGGGACTAGCACAGATACGCAGTATTTT. Translation gives CASSFSGTSTDTQYF.

The V call is TRBV28, the J call TRBJ1-5; 10 bases map to TRBD1. CDR1 and CDR2 (germline): MDHEN, SYDVKM. The CDR3 loop spans 15 amino acids. V lost 4 bases and J lost 5; bases outside the gene matches: 5. CDR3 region: CASSSRDRGDQPQHF. The CDR3 DNA follows: TGTGCCAGCAGTTCCCGGGACAGGGGTGATCAGCCCCAGCATTTT.

This chain connects TRBV18 to TRBJ1-1; the match to TRBD1 covers 7 bases. V lost 5 bases to trimming and J lost 2 bases; unmatched junction nucleotides: 5. The CDR3 is made up of 14 amino acids. CDR1 is KGHSH and CDR2 is LQKENI in the germline V gene. The CDR3 loop is CASSSRQGNTEAFF. The CDR3 DNA reads as TGTGCCAGCTCATCCCGACAGGGAAACACTGAAGCTTTCTTT. Drawing the rest from reference TRBV18 and TRBJ1-1, the complete variable domain is NAGVMQNPRHLVRRRGQEARLRCSPMKGHSHVYWYRQLPEEGLKFMVYLQKENIIDESGMPKERFSAEFPKEGPSILRIQQVVRGDSAAYFCASSSRQGNTEAFFGQGTRLTVV.

This chain links TRBV28 with TRBJ2-5; 12 bases fit TRBD2. From germline, CDR1 is MDHEN and CDR2 SYDVKM. V gave up 6 bases and J gave up 11 bases; unmatched junction bases: 13. CDR3 size: 15 residues. The CDR3 is CASRIRLAGVREQYF. CDR3 sequence (DNA): TGTGCCAGCAGGATAAGACTAGCGGGAGTAAGGGAGCAGTACTTC. Full variable domain (rest looked up from reference TRBV28 and TRBJ2-5): DVKVTQSSRYLVKRTGEKVFLECVQDMDHENMFWYRQDPGLGLRLIYFSYDVKMKEKGDIPEGYSVSREKKERFSLILESASTNQTSMYLCASRIRLAGVREQYFGPGTRLLVL.

The chain employs TRBV11-2 and TRBJ1-2, with TRBD1 matching 8 bases. With V trimmed by 2 bases and J by 2 bases, 10 bases remained unmatched. CDR3 length: 17 residues. Germline V gene data show CDR1 as SGHAT and CDR2 as FQNNGV. The CDR3 nucleotides are TGTGCCAGCAGCTTACGGCAGGGGGCAGTTATGAACTATGGCTACACCTTC. Residues: CASSLRQGAVMNYGYTF.

In this sample, this clone turned up once. V is TRBV28 and J is TRBJ2-1; D is perhaps TRBD2 (5 bases). V was trimmed by 6 bases and J by 4 bases, leaving 10 bases between them. Germline loops: CDR1 MDHEN, CDR2 SYDVKM. This CDR3 is 13 amino acids long. This chain's CDR3 is CASSDGNYNEQFF. The CDR3, as DNA: TGTGCCAGCAGCGACGGGAATTACAATGAGCAGTTCTTC.